This T cell receptor (beta chain) was captured in a study of beta chain features in type 1 diabetes. V lost 4 bases to trimming and J lost 5 bases; unmatched junction nucleotides: 8. The CDR3 totals 14 residues. Germline CDR1 reads LNHDA; CDR2 reads SQIVND (reference sequence). Study-level results: TCRB CDR3 length was moderately but significantly reduced in all four CD4+ subsets of Type 1 diabetes patients.

Expressed TCRB transcripts were sequenced because the entire RNA isolate underwent reverse transcription. Produced via immunoSEQ multiplex PCR; TCRdb's table is partial and in-frame only. There are around 56,000 clones in the sample; 40% to 60% occur only once, and around 2.5% lies in the top ten. Within the sample, this clone is medium-sized (0.01 to 0.1%). Antigen specificity is unknown. Sequenced input: Tregs from blood. This rearrangement joins TRBV19 to TRBJ2-7; TRBD1 matches 7 bases. The source of this sequence is a woman in her forties with type 1 diabetes. CDR3 sequence: CASSTQGVFHEQYF. CDR3 nucleotide sequence: TGTGCCAGTAGTACGCAGGGGGTCTTCCACGAGCAGTACTTC.